The 6 T cell receptor beta chains reported below all come from one sample, sequenced in a study of identical twins. TCRdb itself ran the 5' RACE reads through MiXCR, one entry per CDR3 protein. The sample records some 660,000 distinct CDR3 sequences, around 8.6% being singletons. These records were also assigned to another study, of yellow fever vaccine responses in identical twins.

The sample comprised PBMCs. The origin of the receptors is a woman aged 18-30 years in good health.

This clonotype has just a few counts. The chain couples TRBV18 to TRBJ2-7, with 8 nucleotides matching TRBD2. V gave up 0 bases and J gave up 3 bases; unmatched junction bases: 1. CDR1 and CDR2 from the germline V gene are KGHSH and LQKENI. The CDR3 length is 14 residues. The CDR3 protein is CASSPPGTSYEQYF. Written as DNA, the CDR3 is TGTGCCAGCTCACCACCGGGGACTAGCTACGAGCAGTACTTC.

This clonotype has more than one count but fewer than ten. The chain links TRBV7-9 to TRBJ1-1; TRBD1 matches at 9 bases. Looked up from germline, CDR1 is SEHNR and CDR2 is FQNEAQ (reference sequence). The CDR3 length is 16 residues. V shed 3 bases, J shed 1 base, and the junction held 6 bases outside the gene matches. Here the CDR3 reads CASSFSQGARNTEAFF. CDR3 DNA: TGTGCCAGCAGCTTCTCACAGGGGGCGCGGAACACTGAAGCTTTCTTT.

This clonotype was counted a few times. The gene calls are TRBV29-1 and TRBJ2-3; 7 bases fit TRBD2. This CDR3 region has 17 residues. Trimming cost V 7 bases and J 1 base; bases outside gene matches: 17. Germline V gene lookup returns CDR1 SQVTM and CDR2 ANQGSEA. The CDR3 reads CSAQGWRESYGTDTQYF. The CDR3 nucleotides are TGCAGCGCCCAGGGATGGCGGGAGTCCTACGGCACAGATACGCAGTATTTT.

The chain employs TRBV20-1 and TRBJ2-7, with D possibly matching TRBD2 (5 bases). The CDR3 spans 13 residues. Germline values: CDR1 DFQATT, CDR2 SNEGSKA (reference sequence). The ends were cut back, 0 bases at V and 3 bases at J, with 9 bases in the middle. DNA of the CDR3: TGCAGTGCTAGAGATTTACGGGACTACGAGCAGTACTTC. Translating it yields CSARDLRDYEQYF.

This clonotype was detected a few times. This chain connects TRBV7-9 to TRBJ2-7, with a possible D match to TRBD1 (5 bases). The CDR3 contains 17 residues. V lost 1 base and J 2 bases, leaving 18 bases between the germline ends. CDR1 is SEHNR, CDR2 FQNEAQ, per germline (reference sequence). In DNA form, the CDR3 reads TGTGCCAGCAGCTTAGTGTTGACGACAGCAACCCCCTACGAGCAGTACTTC. Translating it yields CASSLVLTTATPYEQYF.

This CDR3 is CASSPGDKTFYEQYF. The CDR3 region has the DNA TGTGCCAGCAGTCCGGGGGACAAGACGTTCTACGAGCAGTACTTC. The chain joins TRBV28 to TRBJ2-7; D tentatively fits TRBD1 or TRBD2 (6 bases each). This CDR3 is built from 15 residues. Trimming took 5 bases from V and 3 from J, leaving 17 bases between them. From germline, CDR1 is MDHEN and CDR2 SYDVKM.